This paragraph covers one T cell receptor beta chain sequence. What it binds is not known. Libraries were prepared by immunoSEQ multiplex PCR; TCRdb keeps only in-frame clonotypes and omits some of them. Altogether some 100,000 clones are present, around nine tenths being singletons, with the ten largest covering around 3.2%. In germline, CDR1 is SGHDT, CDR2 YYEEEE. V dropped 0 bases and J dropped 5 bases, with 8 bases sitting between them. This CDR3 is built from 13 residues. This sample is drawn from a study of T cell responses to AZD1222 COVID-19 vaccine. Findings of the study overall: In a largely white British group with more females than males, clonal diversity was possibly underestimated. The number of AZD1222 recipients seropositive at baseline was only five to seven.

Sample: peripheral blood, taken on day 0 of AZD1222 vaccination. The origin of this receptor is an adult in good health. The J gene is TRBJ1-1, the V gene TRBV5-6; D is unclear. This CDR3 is CASSLGRETEAFF. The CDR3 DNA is TGTGCCAGCAGCTTGGGGAGGGAGACTGAAGCTTTCTTT.